The subject of this entry is one TCR beta chain. Its specific antigen is unknown. It has no much larger one-base neighbor in the sample; base qualities were not kept. These data belong to a study of blood T cells in healthy people across ages (dated by TCRdb to 2013 to 2016). At the level of the whole study: Template switching captured roughly one uniquely barcoded TCR beta cDNA molecule per two T cells in model experiments. Age-related changes in TCR beta repertoire diversity were measured in the study by deep sequencing normalized with unique cDNA molecular identifiers. Donors were grouped into four age groups: young (average approximately 15 years), middle-aged (39), aged (roughly 62) and long-lived (approximately 82). Donors of different ages were randomly distributed across sequencing lanes to avoid experimental bias. Using the same blood draw, the study looked at two additional independent replicas of 1 million unique cDNA reads for two donors, one aged 18 to 29 and the other aged 80 or older.

The library was prepared using 5' RACE. Reads for this sample came from an Illumina HiSeq 2500. The second PCR ran for about 7 to 11 cycles and used a J-beta primer mix along with a sample-barcoded 5' primer. Each TCR beta cDNA molecule received a unique molecular identifier from a template-switch 5' adaptor carrying 12 random nucleotides. Each sample yielded at least 2.5 million CDR3-containing paired-end reads. First-strand cDNA was synthesized from all RNA with the Mint cDNA synthesis kit, primed by a TRBC-specific oligonucleotide. After uracil-DNA glycosylase treatment, a first 18-cycle PCR used universal primers M1SS and BC2_uni_R on all cDNA. From the authors' description of their analysis: For normalization, 1 million high-quality reads, each with a distinct molecular identifier, were randomly selected from each sample. Instead of being binned into consensus sequences, reads that shared molecular identifiers were thrown out. CDR3 identification, clonotype clustering and error correction used MiTCR with a Q25 quality threshold and the strictest error-elimination algorithm. Lower-bound total TCR beta diversity was estimated with a nonparametric unseen species model using Euler transformation. TCRdb's own reprocessing of the public reads used fastp at Q25 and MiXCR and kept productive beta chains. CDR3 protein duplicates are merged, each entry listing the most common genes and DNA. What appears here as the V and J calls and clone size reflects TCRdb's work, not the paper's. This sample has 800,000 to 950,000 distinct CDR3 sequences in its table, and around 48% of those were observed once. The leading ten clones occupy 10% to 15% of the sample.

Sequences MGHDK (CDR1) and SYGVNS (CDR2) are obtained from the germline V gene. Reading from cysteine to phenylalanine, the CDR3 counts 12 amino acids. The sequence is cut down to CDR3 DNA, 36 bases in frame from base 1. Findings and caveats that apply to the study as a whole: Estimates of total diversity based on one million sequenced T cells were regarded as lower bounds and as underestimates. Conclusive comparison of naive and antigen-experienced compartments was prevented by the profiling of bulk unsorted PBMCs. As age increased, observed TCR beta diversity per million T cells dropped in a roughly linear way, and a significant reduction was already evident by age about 40. A strong correlation was found between observed TCR beta diversity and the percentage of naive T cells measured by flow cytometry. The CMV infection status of donors was not known, potentially confounding age-related changes in expanded clonotypes. The long-lived group showed more naive CD4+ T cells, fewer expanded clones and increased TCR diversity than the aged group, suggesting age selection.

The donors were some 39 Caucasian individuals from Russia, aged 6 to 90 years, who were systemically healthy. Each donor gave around 9.9 milliliters of peripheral blood, collected into EDTA-treated Vacutainer tubes. Ficoll-Paque density-gradient centrifugation was used to isolate PBMCs, with at least 7 million per sample. Trizol reagent was used to extract total RNA from PBMCs, with at least 5 micrograms per sample. The percentages of naive CD45RAhigh/CD27high T cells were determined by flow cytometry on a PBMC aliquot from every donor. This clonotype originated in a man aged 25 to 45 in good health. Recombination linked TRBV25-1 to TRBJ2-5; the D gene is not confidently resolved. TRBJ2-7 matches the DNA end more closely, so the J call is doubtful. Sequencing used blood. The CDR3: CASSVVNYEQYF. The DNA sequence follows: TGTGCCAGCAGTGTGGTGAACTACGAGCAGTACTTC.